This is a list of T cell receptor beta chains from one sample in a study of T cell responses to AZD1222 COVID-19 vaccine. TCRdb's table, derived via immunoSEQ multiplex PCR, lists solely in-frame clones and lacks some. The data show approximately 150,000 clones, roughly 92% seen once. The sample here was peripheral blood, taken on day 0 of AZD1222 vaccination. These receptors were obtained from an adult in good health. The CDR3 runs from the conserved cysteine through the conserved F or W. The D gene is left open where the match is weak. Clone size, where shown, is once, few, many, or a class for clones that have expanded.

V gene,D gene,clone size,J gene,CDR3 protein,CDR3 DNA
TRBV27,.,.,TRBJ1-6,CASSLFQGPLHF,TGTGCCAGCAGTTTATTCCAGGGACCCCTCCACTTT
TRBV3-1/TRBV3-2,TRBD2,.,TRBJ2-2,CASSGLAAAGELFF,TGTGCCAGCAGCGGACTAGCGGCGGCTGGGGAGCTGTTTTTT
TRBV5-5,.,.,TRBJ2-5,CASSSSGKQETQYF,TGTGCCAGCAGCTCGTCCGGAAAACAAGAGACCCAGTACTTC
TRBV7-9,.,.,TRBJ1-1,CASSSSRGVTEAFF,TGTGCCAGCAGCTCCAGCAGAGGGGTCACTGAAGCTTTCTTT
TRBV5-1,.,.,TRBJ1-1,CASSDPNTEAFF,TGCGCCAGCAGCGACCCGAACACTGAAGCTTTCTTT
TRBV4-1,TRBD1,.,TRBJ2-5,CASSHPGTGGRRLQETQYF,TGCGCCAGCAGCCATCCCGGGACAGGGGGCCGAAGGCTTCAAGAGACCCAGTACTTC
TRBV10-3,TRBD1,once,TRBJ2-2,CAISKHRGQDTGELFF,TGTGCCATCAGTAAACACAGGGGGCAAGACACCGGGGAGCTGTTTTTT
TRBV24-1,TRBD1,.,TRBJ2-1,CATSDPGTGKGNEQFF,TGTGCCACCAGTGATCCCGGGACAGGAAAAGGGAATGAGCAGTTCTTC
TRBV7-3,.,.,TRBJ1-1,CASSSSGGSNTEAFF,TGTGCCAGCAGCTCCTCAGGTGGATCGAACACTGAAGCTTTCTTT
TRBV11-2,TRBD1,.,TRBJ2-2,CASSLVPSRRGQETGELFF,TGTGCCAGCAGCTTAGTCCCGTCGCGCAGGGGGCAGGAGACCGGGGAGCTGTTTTTT
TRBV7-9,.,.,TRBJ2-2,CASRRPSGTPNSGELFF,TGTGCCAGCAGACGACCCTCCGGGACCCCGAACTCCGGGGAGCTGTTTTTT
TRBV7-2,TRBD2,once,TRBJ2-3,CASSPSASGRKDTQYF,TGTGCCAGCAGCCCCTCAGCTAGCGGGAGAAAGGATACGCAGTATTTT
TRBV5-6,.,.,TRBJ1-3,CASSLGGAGNTIYF,TGTGCCAGCAGCTTGGGAGGGGCTGGAAACACCATATATTTT
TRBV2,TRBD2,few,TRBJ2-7,CASRWTSGIYEQYF,TGTGCCAGCCGATGGACTAGCGGGATCTACGAGCAGTACTTC
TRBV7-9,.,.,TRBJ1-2,CASSPRFDRPGYGYTF,TGTGCCAGCAGCCCCCGTTTCGACAGGCCGGGCTATGGCTACACCTTC
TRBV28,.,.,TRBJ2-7,CASSPRDFYYEQYF,TGTGCCAGCAGTCCGAGGGACTTCTACTACGAGCAGTACTTC
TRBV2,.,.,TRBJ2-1,CASSEGWQGDLGEQFF,TGTGCCAGCAGTGAAGGTTGGCAGGGAGACCTTGGTGAGCAGTTCTTC
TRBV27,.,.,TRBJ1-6,CASSLVNSPLHF,TGTGCCAGCAGTTTAGTTAATTCACCCCTCCACTTT
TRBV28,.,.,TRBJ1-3,CASNPRWQGRNTIYF,TGTGCCAGCAACCCGAGGTGGCAGGGCAGAAACACCATATATTTT
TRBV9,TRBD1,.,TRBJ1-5,CASSPRDRNQPQHF,TGTGCCAGCAGCCCCCGGGACAGGAATCAGCCCCAGCATTTT
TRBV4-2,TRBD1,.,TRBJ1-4,CASSPRQGGNEKLFF,TGTGCCAGCAGCCCCCGACAGGGAGGGAATGAAAAACTGTTTTTT
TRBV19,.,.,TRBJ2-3,CASSTGTDTQYF,TGTGCCAGTAGTACCGGCACAGATACGCAGTATTTT
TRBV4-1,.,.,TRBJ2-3,CASSLLPTDTQYF,TGCGCCAGCAGCCTTCTCCCCACAGATACGCAGTATTTT
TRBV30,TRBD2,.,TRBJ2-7,CAWSGLAGGGEQYF,TGTGCCTGGAGTGGACTAGCGGGAGGGGGCGAGCAGTACTTC
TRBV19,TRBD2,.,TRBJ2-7,CASSPTSGSFYEQYF,TGTGCCAGTAGCCCGACTAGCGGGAGTTTCTACGAGCAGTACTTC
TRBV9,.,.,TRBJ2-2,CASSVVPLQASTGELFF,TGTGCCAGCAGCGTAGTTCCCCTACAGGCGTCCACCGGGGAGCTGTTTTTT
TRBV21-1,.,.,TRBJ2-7,CASSLKTDLGEQYF,TGTGCCAGCAGCTTAAAGACCGATTTAGGCGAGCAGTACTTC
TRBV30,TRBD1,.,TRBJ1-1,CAWIRDSRNTEAFF,TGTGCCTGGATCAGGGACAGCCGGAACACTGAAGCTTTCTTT
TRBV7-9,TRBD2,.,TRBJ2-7,CASSLGLAASYEQYF,TGTGCCAGCAGCTTAGGACTAGCGGCGTCCTACGAGCAGTACTTC
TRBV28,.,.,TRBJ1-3,CASSLYRNTIYF,TGTGCCAGCAGTTTGTACCGAAACACCATATATTTT
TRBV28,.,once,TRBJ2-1,CASGPDSWQSNEQFF,TGTGCCAGCGGACCCGATTCTTGGCAGAGTAATGAGCAGTTCTTC
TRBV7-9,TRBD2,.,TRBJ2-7,CASSFSGTSGTYEQYF,TGTGCCAGCAGCTTTTCCGGGACTAGCGGAACCTACGAGCAGTACTTC
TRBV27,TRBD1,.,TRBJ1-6,CASSWTGALRSPLHF,TGTGCCAGCAGTTGGACAGGGGCGCTGCGGTCACCCCTCCACTTT
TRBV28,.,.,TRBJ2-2,CASPGPNTGELFF,TGTGCCAGCCCCGGGCCGAACACCGGGGAGCTGTTTTTT
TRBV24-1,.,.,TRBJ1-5,CATSDVSNQPQHF,TGTGCCACCAGTGATGTCAGTAATCAGCCCCAGCATTTT
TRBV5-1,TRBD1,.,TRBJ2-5,CASSTTGGQETQYF,TGCGCCAGCAGCACGACAGGGGGTCAAGAGACCCAGTACTTC
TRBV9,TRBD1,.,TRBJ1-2,CASSASGTATSNYGYTF,TGTGCCAGCAGCGCCTCCGGGACAGCCACCTCTAACTATGGCTACACCTTC
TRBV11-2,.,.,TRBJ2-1,CASSLRGRDPYNEQFF,TGTGCCAGCAGCTTAAGGGGGCGGGATCCCTACAATGAGCAGTTCTTC
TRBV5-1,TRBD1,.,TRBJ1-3,CASSFGDRPNTIYF,TGCGCCAGCAGCTTTGGGGACAGACCGAACACCATATATTTT
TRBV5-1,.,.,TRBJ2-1,CASSPGLGPPSYNEQFF,TGCGCCAGCAGCCCCGGACTGGGACCACCCTCCTACAATGAGCAGTTCTTC
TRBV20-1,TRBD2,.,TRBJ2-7,CSASFPGGRAVEQYF,TGCAGTGCTAGTTTTCCGGGGGGGCGGGCGGTCGAGCAGTACTTC
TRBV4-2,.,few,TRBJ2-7,CASSQPSNSPEQYF,TGTGCCAGCAGCCAACCCTCGAACTCTCCCGAGCAGTACTTC
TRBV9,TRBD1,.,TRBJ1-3,CASSFGQGANTIYF,TGTGCCAGCAGCTTTGGACAGGGGGCGAACACCATATATTTT
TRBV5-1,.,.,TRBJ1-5,CASSPSGGNQPQHF,TGCGCCAGCAGCCCAAGTGGTGGAAATCAGCCCCAGCATTTT
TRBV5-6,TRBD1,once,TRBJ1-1,CASSQIKGATPSFNTEAFF,TGTGCCAGCAGTCAGATAAAGGGGGCCACCCCCTCTTTTAACACTGAAGCTTTCTTT
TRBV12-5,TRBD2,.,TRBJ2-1,CASGLIIAGASGNYNEQFF,TGTGCTAGTGGTTTGATAATTGCTGGGGCTAGCGGGAATTACAATGAGCAGTTCTTC
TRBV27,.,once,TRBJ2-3,CASGLKGGTTDTQYF,TGTGCCAGCGGCCTGAAAGGGGGGACCACAGATACGCAGTATTTT
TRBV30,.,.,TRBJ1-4,CAWGRPYATNEKLFF,TGTGCCTGGGGCAGACCGTACGCAACTAATGAAAAACTGTTTTTT
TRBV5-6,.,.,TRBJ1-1,CASSLEGRRTGTEAFF,TGTGCCAGCAGCTTGGAGGGCAGGAGGACTGGGACTGAAGCTTTCTTT
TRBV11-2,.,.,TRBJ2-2,CASSFAGRTGELFF,TGTGCCAGCAGCTTCGCAGGGCGAACCGGGGAGCTGTTTTTT
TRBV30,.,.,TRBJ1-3,CAWSVTGSSGNTIYF,TGTGCCTGGAGTGTTACAGGGAGCTCTGGAAACACCATATATTTT
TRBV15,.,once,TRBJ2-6,CATSRPKRRQGLPLSGANVLTF,TGTGCCACCAGCAGACCCAAACGTAGACAAGGTCTCCCTCTCTCTGGGGCCAACGTCCTGACTTTC
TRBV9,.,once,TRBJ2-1,CASSVVADSYNEQFF,TGTGCCAGCAGCGTAGTGGCAGACTCCTACAATGAGCAGTTCTTC
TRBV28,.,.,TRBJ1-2,CASSFGPYTANPLGYTF,TGTGCCAGCAGTTTTGGTCCTTACACAGCAAACCCCCTTGGCTACACCTTC
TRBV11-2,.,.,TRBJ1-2,CASSARTGVLVGSYGYTF,TGTGCCAGCAGCGCTAGGACTGGGGTGCTAGTGGGGTCCTATGGCTACACCTTC
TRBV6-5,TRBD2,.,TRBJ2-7,CASMGLGYEQYF,TGTGCCAGCATGGGACTAGGCTACGAGCAGTACTTC
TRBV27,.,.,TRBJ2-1,CASSVAGRNEQFF,TGTGCCAGCAGTGTTGCGGGGAGGAATGAGCAGTTCTTC
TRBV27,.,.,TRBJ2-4,CASSPPGPNIQYF,TGTGCCAGCAGTCCCCCCGGTCCCAACATTCAGTACTTC
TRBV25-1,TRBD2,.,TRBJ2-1,CASRSGTSGSDSYNEQFF,TGTGCCAGCAGATCCGGGACTAGCGGATCTGACTCCTACAATGAGCAGTTCTTC
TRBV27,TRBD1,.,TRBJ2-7,CASSLILGTGVSYEQYF,TGTGCCAGCAGTTTAATCCTCGGGACAGGGGTCTCCTACGAGCAGTACTTC